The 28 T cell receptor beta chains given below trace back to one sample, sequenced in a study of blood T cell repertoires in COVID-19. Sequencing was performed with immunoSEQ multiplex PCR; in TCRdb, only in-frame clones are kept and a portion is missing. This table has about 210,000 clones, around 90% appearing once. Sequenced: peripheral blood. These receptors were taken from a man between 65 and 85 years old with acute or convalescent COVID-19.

CDR3 in DNA: TGTGCCAGCAGCGGAGGAGCAGGCCCCTATGGCTACACCTTC. Amino acids: CASSGGAGPYGYTF. The chain is built from TRBV5-5 and TRBJ1-2; D call uncertain. The ends were cut back, 4 bases at V and 4 bases at J, with 14 bases in the middle. The CDR3 loop spans 14 amino acids. Germline lookup yields CDR1 SGHKS and CDR2 YYEKEE (reference sequence).

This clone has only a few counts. CDR3 sequence reads: CASSLGLSFRANVLTF. The CDR3 DNA is TGTGCCAGCAGCCTCGGACTTTCCTTCCGGGCCAACGTCCTGACTTTC. The gene calls are TRBV6-6 and TRBJ2-6, with a possible D match to TRBD2 (5 bases). This CDR3 has 16 amino acids. Germline assignment: CDR1 MNHNY and CDR2 SVGAGI (reference sequence). Trimming removed 6 bases from V and 5 bases from J, with 17 bases in between.

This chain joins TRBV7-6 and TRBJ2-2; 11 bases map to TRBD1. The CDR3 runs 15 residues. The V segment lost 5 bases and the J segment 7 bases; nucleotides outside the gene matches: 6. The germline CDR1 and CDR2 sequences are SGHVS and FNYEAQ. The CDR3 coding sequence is TGTGCCAGCAGCCCCGGACAGGGGGCGCACGGGGAGCTGTTTTTT. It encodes CASSPGQGAHGELFF.

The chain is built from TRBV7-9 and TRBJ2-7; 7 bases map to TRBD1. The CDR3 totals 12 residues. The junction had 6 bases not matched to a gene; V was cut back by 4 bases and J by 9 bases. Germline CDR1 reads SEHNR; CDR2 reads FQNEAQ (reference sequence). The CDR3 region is CASSSDRLSQYF. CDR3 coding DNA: TGTGCCAGCAGCTCGGACAGGCTCTCGCAGTACTTC.

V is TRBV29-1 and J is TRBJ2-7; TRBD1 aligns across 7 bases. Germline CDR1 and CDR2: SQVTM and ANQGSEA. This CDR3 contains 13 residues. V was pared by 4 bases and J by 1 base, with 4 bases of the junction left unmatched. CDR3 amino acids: CSVGQGGSYEQYF. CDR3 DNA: TGCAGCGTTGGACAGGGTGGGTCCTACGAGCAGTACTTC.

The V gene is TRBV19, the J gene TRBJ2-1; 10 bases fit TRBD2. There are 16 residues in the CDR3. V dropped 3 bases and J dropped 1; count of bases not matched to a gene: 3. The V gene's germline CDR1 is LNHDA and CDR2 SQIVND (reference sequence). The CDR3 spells CASSITSGISYNEQFF. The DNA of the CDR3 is TGTGCCAGTAGTATCACTAGCGGGATATCCTACAATGAGCAGTTCTTC.

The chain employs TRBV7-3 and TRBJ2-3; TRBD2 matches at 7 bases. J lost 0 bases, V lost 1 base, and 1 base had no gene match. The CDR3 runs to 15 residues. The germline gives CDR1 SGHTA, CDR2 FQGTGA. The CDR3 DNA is TGTGCCAGCAGCTTAAGCGGGAGTAGCACAGATACGCAGTATTTT. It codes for CASSLSGSSTDTQYF.

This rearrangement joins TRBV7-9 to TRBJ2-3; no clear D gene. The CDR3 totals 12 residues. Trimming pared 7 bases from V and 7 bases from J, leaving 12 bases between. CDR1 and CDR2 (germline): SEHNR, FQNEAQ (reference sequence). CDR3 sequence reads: CASNYIENTQYF. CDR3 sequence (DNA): TGTGCCAGCAACTATATAGAGAATACGCAGTATTTT. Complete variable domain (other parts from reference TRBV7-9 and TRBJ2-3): DTGVSQNPRHKITKRGQNVTFRCDPISEHNRLYWYRQTLGQGPEFLTYFQNEAQLEKSRLLSDRFSAERPKGSFSTLEIQRTEQGDSAMYLCASNYIENTQYFGPGTRLTVL.

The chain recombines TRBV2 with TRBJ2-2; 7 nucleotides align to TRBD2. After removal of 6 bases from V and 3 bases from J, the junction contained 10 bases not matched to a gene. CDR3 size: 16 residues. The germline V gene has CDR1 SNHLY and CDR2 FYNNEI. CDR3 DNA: TGTGCCAGCAGCCCCTGGGGAGGGAGTGACACCGGGGAGCTGTTTTTT. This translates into CASSPWGGSDTGELFF.

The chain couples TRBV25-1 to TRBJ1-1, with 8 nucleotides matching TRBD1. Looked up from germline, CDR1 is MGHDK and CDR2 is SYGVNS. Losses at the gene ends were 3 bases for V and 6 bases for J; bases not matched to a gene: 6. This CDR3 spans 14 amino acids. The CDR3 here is CASSDGQGKAEAFF. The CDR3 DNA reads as TGTGCCAGCAGTGATGGACAGGGTAAGGCTGAAGCTTTCTTT. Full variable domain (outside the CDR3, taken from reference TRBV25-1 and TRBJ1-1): EADIYQTPRYLVIGTGKKITLECSQTMGHDKMYWYQQDPGMELHLIHYSYGVNSTEKGDLSSESTVSRIRTEHFPLTLESARPSHTSQYLCASSDGQGKAEAFFGQGTRLTVV.

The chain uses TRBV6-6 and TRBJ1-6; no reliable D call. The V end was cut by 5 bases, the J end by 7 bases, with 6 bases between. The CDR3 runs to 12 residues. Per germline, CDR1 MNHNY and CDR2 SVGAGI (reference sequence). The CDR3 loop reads CASSNSNSPLHF. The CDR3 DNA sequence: TGTGCCAGCAGTAATTCAAATTCACCCCTCCACTTT.

The CDR3 spells CASSLGGRGDEKLFF. As DNA, the CDR3 is TGTGCCAGCAGCTTAGGGGGCAGGGGAGATGAAAAACTGTTTTTT. The J gene is TRBJ1-4, the V gene TRBV7-2; the D gene is possibly TRBD1 (6 bases). V lost 1 base and J lost 6, with 12 bases in between. CDR3 length: 15 residues. Germline CDR1 SGHTA, CDR2 FQGNSA. The full variable domain, in which reference TRBV7-2 and TRBJ1-4 provide the parts outside the CDR3, is GAGVSQSPSNKVTEKGKDVELRCDPISGHTALYWYRQSLGQGLEFLIYFQGNSAPDKSGLPSDRFSAERTGGSVSTLTIQRTQQEDSAVYLCASSLGGRGDEKLFFGSGTQLSVL.

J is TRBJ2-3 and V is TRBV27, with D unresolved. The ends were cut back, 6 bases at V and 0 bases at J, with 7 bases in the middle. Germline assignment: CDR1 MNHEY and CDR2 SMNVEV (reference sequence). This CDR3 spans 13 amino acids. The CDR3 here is CASRRSSTDTQYF. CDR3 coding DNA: TGTGCCAGCAGGAGATCTAGCACAGATACGCAGTATTTT.

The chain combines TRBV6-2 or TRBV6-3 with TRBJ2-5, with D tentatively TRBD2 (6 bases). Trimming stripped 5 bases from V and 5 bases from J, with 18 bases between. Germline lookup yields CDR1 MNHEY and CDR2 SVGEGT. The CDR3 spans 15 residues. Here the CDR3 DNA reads TGTGCCAGCAGTCCCGCGGGGCTCTCCAGGGAGACCCAGTACTTC. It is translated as CASSPAGLSRETQYF.

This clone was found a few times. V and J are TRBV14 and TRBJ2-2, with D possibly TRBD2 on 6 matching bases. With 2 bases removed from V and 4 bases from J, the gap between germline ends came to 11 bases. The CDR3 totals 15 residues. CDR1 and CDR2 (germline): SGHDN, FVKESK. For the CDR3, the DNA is TGTGCCAGCAGCCAAAATTTGGGGGGCACCGGGGAGCTGTTTTTT. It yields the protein CASSQNLGGTGELFF.

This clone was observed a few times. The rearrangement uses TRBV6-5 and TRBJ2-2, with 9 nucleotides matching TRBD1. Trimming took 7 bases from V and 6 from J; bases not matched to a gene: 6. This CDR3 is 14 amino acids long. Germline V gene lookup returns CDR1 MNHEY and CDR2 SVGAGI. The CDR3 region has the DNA TGTGCCAGCACCCCGGGACAGGGCGCCGGGGAGCTGTTTTTT. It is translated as CASTPGQGAGELFF.

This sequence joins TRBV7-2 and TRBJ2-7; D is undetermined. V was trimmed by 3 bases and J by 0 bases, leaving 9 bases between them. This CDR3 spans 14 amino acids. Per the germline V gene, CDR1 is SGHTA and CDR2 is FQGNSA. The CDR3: CASSLWRNSYEQYF. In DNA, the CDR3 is TGTGCCAGCAGCTTGTGGAGAAACTCCTACGAGCAGTACTTC.

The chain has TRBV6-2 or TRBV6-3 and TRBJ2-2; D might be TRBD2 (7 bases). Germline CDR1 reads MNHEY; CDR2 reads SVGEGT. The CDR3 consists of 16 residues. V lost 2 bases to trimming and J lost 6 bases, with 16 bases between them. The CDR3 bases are TGTGCCAGCAGTTACAGGGGGGGCTCCAGGTCCGGGGAGCTGTTTTTT. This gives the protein CASSYRGGSRSGELFF.

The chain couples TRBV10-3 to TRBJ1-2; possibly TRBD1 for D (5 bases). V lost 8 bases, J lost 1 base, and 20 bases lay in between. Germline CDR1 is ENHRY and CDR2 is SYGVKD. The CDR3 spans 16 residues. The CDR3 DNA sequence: TGTGCCATCCGGGGAGGGGCGCTGGCCTTTAACTATGGCTACACCTTC. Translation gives CAIRGGALAFNYGYTF.

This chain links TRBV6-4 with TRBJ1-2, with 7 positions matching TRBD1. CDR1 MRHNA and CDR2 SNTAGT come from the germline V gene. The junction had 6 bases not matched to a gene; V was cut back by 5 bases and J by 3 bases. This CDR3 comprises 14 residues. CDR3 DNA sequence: TGTGCCAGCAGTCCTTCAGGGGGTCACTATGGCTACACCTTC. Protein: CASSPSGGHYGYTF.

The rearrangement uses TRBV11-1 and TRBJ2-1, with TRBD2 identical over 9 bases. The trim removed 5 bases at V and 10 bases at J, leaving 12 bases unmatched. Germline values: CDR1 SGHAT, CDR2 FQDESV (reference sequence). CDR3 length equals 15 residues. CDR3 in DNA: TGTGCCAGCAGCACCCAAACGCGGCTAGCGGGAGAGCAGTTCTTC. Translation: CASSTQTRLAGEQFF.

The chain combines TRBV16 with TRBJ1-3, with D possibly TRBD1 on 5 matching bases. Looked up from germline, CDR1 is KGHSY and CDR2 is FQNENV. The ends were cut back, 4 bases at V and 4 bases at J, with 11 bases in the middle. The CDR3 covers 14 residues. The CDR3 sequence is CASSPSGGGNTIYF. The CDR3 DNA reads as TGTGCCAGCAGCCCCTCCGGGGGGGGAAACACCATATATTTT.

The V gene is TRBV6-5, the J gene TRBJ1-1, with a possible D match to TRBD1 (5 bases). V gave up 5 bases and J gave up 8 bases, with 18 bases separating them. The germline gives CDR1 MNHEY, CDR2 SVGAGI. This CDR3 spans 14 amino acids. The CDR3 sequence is CASSLSTGPLEAFF. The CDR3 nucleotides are TGTGCCAGCAGTCTATCCACAGGACCCCTAGAAGCTTTCTTT.

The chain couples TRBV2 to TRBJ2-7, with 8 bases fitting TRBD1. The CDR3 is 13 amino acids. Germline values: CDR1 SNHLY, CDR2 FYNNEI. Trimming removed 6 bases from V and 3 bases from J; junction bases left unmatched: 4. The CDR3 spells CASRSGGRYEQYF. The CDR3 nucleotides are TGTGCCAGCAGGTCAGGGGGCCGCTACGAGCAGTACTTC.

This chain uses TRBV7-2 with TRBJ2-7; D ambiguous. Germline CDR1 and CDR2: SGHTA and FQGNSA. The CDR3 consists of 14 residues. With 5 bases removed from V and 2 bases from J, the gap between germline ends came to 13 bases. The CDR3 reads CASSVGPPAYEQYF. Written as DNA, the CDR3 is TGTGCCAGCAGCGTAGGGCCTCCTGCCTACGAGCAGTACTTC.

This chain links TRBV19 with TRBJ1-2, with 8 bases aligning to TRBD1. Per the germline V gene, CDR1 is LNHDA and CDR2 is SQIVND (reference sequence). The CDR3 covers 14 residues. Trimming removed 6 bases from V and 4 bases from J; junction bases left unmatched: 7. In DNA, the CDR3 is TGTGCCAGTAGCCGACAGACAGGGGTCTATGGCTACACCTTC. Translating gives CASSRQTGVYGYTF.

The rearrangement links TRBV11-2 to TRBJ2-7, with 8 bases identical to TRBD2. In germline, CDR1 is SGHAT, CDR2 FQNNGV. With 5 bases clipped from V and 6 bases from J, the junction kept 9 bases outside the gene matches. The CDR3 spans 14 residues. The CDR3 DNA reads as TGTGCCAGCAGCCAGGGACTAGTTGCTGTCGAGCAGTACTTC. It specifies CASSQGLVAVEQYF.

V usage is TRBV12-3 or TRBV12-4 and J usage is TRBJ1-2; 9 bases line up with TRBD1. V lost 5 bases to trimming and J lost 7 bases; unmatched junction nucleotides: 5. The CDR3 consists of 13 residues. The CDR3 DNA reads TGTGCCAGCAGTCCCGGACAGGGGTTTGGCTACACCTTC. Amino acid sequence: CASSPGQGFGYTF.